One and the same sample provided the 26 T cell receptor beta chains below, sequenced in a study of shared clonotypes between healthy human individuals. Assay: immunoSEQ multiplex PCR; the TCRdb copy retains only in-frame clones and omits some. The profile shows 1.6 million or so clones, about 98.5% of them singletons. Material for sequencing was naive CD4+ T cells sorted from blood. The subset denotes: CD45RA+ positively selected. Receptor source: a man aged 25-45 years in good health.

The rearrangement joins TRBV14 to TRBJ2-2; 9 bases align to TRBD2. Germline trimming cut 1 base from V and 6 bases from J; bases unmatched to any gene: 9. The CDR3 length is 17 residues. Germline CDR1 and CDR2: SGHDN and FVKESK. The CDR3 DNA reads TGTGCCAGCAGCCAAGCTTTGAGACTAGCGGCCCCCGGGGAGCTGTTTTTT. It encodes CASSQALRLAAPGELFF.

CDR3 in amino acids: CASSVSGSTDTQYF. CDR3 coding DNA: TGTGCCAGCAGCGTTAGCGGGAGCACAGATACGCAGTATTTT. The chain carries TRBV7-3 and TRBJ2-3; 7 positions agree with TRBD2. Trimming at V came to 5 bases and at J to 0 bases, leaving 2 bases not matched to a gene. CDR1 SGHTA and CDR2 FQGTGA come from the germline V gene. This CDR3 is built from 14 residues.

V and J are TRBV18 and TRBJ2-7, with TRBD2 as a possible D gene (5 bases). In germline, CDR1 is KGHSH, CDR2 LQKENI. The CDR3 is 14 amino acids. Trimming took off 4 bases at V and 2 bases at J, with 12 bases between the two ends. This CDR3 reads CASSLLRETYEQYF. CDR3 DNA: TGTGCCAGCTCACTTTTACGGGAAACCTACGAGCAGTACTTC.

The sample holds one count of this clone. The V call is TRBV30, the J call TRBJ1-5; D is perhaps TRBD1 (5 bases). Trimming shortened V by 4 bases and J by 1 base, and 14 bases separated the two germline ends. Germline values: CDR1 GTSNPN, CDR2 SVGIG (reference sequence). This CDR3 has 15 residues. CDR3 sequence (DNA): TGTGCCTGGACAGGGAAAGGGTGGAGCAATCAGCCCCAGCATTTT. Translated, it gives CAWTGKGWSNQPQHF.

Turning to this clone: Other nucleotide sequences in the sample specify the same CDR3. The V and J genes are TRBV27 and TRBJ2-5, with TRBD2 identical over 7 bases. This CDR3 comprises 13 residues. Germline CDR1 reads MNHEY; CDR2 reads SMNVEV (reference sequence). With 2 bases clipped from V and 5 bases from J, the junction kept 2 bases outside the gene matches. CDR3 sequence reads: CASSLQGGETQYF. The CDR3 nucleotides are TGTGCCAGCAGTTTACAGGGAGGGGAGACCCAGTACTTC.

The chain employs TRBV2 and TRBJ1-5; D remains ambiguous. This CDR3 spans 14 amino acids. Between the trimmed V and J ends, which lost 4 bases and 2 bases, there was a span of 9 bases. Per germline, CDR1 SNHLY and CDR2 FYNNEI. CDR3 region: CASSVGLGNQPQHF. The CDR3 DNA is TGTGCCAGCAGTGTAGGTCTTGGCAATCAGCCCCAGCATTTT. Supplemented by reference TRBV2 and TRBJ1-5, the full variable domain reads EPEVTQTPSHQVTQMGQEVILRCVPISNHLYFYWYRQILGQKVEFLVSFYNNEISEKSEIFDDQFSVERPDGSNFTLKIRSTKLEDSAMYFCASSVGLGNQPQHFGDGTRLSIL.

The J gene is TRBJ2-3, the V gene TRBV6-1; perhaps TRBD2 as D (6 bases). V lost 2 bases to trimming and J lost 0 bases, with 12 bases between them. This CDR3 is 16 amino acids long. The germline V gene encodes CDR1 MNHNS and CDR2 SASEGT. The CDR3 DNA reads TGTGCCAGCAGTGAAAGGATAGCGGCTAGCACAGATACGCAGTATTTT. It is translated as CASSERIAASTDTQYF.

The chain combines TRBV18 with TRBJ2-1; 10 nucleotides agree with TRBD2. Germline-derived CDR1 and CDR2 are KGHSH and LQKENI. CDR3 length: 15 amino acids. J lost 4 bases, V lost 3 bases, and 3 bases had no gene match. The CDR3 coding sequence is TGTGCCAGCTCACCTACTAGCGGGATTTACAATGAGCAGTTCTTC. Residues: CASSPTSGIYNEQFF.

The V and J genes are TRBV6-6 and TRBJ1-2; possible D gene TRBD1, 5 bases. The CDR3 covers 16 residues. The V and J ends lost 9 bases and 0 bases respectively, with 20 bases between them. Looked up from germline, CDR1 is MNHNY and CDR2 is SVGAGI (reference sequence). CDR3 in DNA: TGTGCCAGTAACCATTGGGGGGAGATTTCTAACTATGGCTACACCTTC. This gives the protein CASNHWGEISNYGYTF.

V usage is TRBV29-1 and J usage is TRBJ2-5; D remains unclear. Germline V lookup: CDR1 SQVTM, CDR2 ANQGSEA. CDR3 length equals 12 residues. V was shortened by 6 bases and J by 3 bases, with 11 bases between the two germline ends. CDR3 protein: CSVAGGEETQYF. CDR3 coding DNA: TGCAGCGTGGCCGGTGGGGAAGAGACCCAGTACTTC.

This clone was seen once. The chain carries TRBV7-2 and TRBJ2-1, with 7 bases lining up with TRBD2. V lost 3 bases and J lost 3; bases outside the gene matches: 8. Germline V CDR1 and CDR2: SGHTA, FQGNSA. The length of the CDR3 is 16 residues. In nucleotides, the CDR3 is TGTGCCAGCAGCTTGGCCCTTCGGACTAGCTACAATGAGCAGTTCTTC. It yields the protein CASSLALRTSYNEQFF. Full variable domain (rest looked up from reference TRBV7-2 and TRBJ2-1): GAGVSQSPSNKVTEKGKDVELRCDPISGHTALYWYRQSLGQGLEFLIYFQGNSAPDKSGLPSDRFSAERTGGSVSTLTIQRTQQEDSAVYLCASSLALRTSYNEQFFGPGTRLTVL.

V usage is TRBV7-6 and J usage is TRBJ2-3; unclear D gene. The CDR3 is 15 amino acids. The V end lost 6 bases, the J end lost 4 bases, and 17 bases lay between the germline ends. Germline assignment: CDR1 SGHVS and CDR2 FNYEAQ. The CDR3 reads CASSESPSWPDTQYF. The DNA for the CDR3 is TGTGCCAGCAGTGAATCGCCCTCATGGCCAGATACGCAGTATTTT.

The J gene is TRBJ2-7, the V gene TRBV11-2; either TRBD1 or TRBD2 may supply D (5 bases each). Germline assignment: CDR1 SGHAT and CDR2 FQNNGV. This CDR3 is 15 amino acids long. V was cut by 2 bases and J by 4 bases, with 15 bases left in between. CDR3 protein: CASSLWGTDKYEQYF. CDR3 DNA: TGTGCCAGCAGCTTATGGGGGACCGATAAGTACGAGCAGTACTTC. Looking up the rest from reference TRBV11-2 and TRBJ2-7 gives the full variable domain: EAGVAQSPRYKIIEKRQSVAFWCNPISGHATLYWYQQILGQGPKLLIQFQNNGVVDDSQLPKDRFSAERLKGVDSTLKIQPAKLEDSAVYLCASSLWGTDKYEQYFGPGTRLTVT.

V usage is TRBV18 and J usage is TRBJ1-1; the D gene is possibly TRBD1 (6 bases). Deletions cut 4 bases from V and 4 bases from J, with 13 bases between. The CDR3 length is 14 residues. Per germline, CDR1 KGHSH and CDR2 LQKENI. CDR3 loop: CASSQSRDTTEAFF. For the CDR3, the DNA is TGTGCCAGCTCACAGTCCCGGGACACCACTGAAGCTTTCTTT.

The CDR3, as DNA: TGTGCCAGCACTATAAGACAGGGTGGTTACGAGCAGTACTTC. Protein sequence: CASTIRQGGYEQYF. The chain combines TRBV27 with TRBJ2-7; 7 bases match TRBD1. V shed 7 bases and J 4 bases; nucleotides not matched to a gene: 10. Germline V CDR1 and CDR2: MNHEY, SMNVEV (reference sequence). The CDR3 has 14 residues.

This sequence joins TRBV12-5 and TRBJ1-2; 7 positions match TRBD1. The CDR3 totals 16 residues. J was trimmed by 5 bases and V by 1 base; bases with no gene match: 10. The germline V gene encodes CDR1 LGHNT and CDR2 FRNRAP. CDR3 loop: CASGLADRDRLYGYTF. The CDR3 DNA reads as TGTGCTAGTGGTTTGGCCGACAGGGATCGGCTTTATGGCTACACCTTC.

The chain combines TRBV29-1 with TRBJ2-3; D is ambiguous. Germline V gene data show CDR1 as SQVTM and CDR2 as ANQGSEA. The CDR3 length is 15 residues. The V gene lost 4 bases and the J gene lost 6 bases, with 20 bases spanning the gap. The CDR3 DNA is TGCAGCGTTGCAAGCCGGACCGCAGTTTCGGATACGCAGTATTTT. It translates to CSVASRTAVSDTQYF.

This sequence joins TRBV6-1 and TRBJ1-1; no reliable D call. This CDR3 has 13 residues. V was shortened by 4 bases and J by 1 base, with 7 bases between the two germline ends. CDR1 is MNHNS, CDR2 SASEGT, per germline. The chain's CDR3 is CASSVASNTEAFF. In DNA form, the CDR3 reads TGTGCCAGCAGTGTAGCCTCGAACACTGAAGCTTTCTTT.

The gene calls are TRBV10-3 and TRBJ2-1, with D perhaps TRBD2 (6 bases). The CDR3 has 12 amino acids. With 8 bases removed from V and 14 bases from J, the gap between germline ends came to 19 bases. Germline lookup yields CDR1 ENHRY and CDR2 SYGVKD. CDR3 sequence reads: CAIGGAGQAEFF. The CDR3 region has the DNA TGTGCCATCGGAGGGGCGGGCCAGGCAGAGTTCTTC.

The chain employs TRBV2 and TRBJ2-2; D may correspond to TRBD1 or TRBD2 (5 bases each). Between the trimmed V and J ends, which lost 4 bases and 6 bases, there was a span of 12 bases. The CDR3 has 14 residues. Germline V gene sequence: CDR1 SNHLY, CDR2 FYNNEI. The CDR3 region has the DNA TGTGCCAGCAGTGGACGTTGGGGGTCCGGGGAGCTGTTTTTT. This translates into CASSGRWGSGELFF.

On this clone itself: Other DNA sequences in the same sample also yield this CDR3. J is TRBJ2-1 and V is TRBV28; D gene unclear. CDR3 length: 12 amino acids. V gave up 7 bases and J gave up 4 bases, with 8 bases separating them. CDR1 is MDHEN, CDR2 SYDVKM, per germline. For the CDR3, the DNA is TGTGCCAGCACCTCTGGTTACAATGAGCAGTTCTTC. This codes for CASTSGYNEQFF.

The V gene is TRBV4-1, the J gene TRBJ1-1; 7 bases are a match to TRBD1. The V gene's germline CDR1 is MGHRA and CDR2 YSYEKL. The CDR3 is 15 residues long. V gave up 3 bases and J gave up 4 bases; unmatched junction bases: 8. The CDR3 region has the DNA TGCGCCAGCAGCCATCTAAGGGGGCAGATCACTGAAGCTTTCTTT. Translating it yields CASSHLRGQITEAFF.

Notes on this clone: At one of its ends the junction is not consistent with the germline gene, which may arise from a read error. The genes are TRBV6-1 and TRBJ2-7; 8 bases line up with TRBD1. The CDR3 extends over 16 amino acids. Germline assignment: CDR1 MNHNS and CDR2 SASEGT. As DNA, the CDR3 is TGTGCCAGCAGGGAAGGCAGGGGGCTTACGCACTACGAGCAGTACTTC. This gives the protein CASREGRGLTHYEQYF.

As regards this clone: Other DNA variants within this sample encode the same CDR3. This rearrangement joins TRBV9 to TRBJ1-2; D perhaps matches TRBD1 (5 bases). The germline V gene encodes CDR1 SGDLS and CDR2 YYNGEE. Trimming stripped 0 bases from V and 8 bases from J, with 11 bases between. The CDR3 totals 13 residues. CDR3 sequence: CASSVGQGGGYTF. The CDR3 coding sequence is TGTGCCAGCAGCGTAGGGCAGGGAGGGGGCTACACCTTC.

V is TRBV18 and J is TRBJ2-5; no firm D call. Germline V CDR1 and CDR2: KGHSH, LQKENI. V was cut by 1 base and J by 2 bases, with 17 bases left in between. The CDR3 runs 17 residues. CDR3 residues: CASSPLGSRKYQETQYF. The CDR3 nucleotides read TGTGCCAGCTCACCACTGGGCAGTAGAAAGTATCAAGAGACCCAGTACTTC.

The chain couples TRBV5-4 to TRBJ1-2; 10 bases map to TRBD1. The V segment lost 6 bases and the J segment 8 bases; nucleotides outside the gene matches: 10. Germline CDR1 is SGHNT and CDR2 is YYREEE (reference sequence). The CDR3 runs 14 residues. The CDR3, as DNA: TGTGCCAGCAACCCGGGACAGGGGATACGCGGCTACACCTTC. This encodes CASNPGQGIRGYTF. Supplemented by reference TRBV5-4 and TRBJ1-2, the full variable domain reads ETGVTQSPTHLIKTRGQQVTLRCSSQSGHNTVSWYQQALGQGPQFIFQYYREEENGRGNFPPRFSGLQFPNYSSELNVNALELDDSALYLCASNPGQGIRGYTFGSGTRLTVV.